This TCR beta chain was retrieved from a study of shared clonotypes between healthy human individuals. Study-level background: CD4 naive and memory got three plates each, CD8 naive two, CD8 memory one. Study-wide points: A few donors held about 5% of naive CD4 clonotypes in common. Sampling used blood alone; tissue repertoires probably differ. All-four-donor shared clonotypes had higher generation probabilities than non-shared clonotypes did.

The table came from immunoSEQ multiplex PCR; TCRdb's copy has only in-frame clones and leaves some out. In the table there are 850,000 to 1,200,000 clones, roughly 70% of which are singletons. This clone has a handful of counts. The antigen is unknown. The CDR3 covers 15 residues. The germline CDR1 and CDR2 sequences are SGDLS and YYNGEE. V lost 0 bases to trimming and J lost 2 bases, with 10 bases between them. The sequencing sample was made of memory CD4+ T cells sorted from blood. This sample's subset: CD45RA-negative fraction. This receptor was identified in a man aged 18 to 30 in good health. The chain joins TRBV9 to TRBJ2-3, with D unclear. The CDR3 DNA follows: TGTGCCAGCAGCGTAGCCTCCAGGTCCACAGATACGCAGTATTTT. This gives the protein CASSVASRSTDTQYF. Looking up the rest from reference TRBV9 and TRBJ2-3 gives the full variable domain: DSGVTQTPKHLITATGQRVTLRCSPRSGDLSVYWYQQSLDQGLQFLIQYYNGEERAKGNILERFSAQQFPDLHSELNLSSLELGDSALYFCASSVASRSTDTQYFGPGTRLTVL.